A selection of T cell receptor beta chains follows, all from one sample in a study of T cells in Graves' hyperthyroidism and ophthalmopathy. TCRdb ran MiXCR on the multiplex PCR reads and lists one entry per CDR3 protein. Of approximately 740,000 distinct CDR3 sequences in the sample, approximately 15% are singletons; the top ten hold 10%. Sequencing was done on a sample of blood. These receptors were collected from a woman aged 18-35 years with Graves' hyperthyroidism. CDR3s include the opening cysteine and the closing phenylalanine or tryptophan. D genes are given only for firm matches. Clone sizes are given selectively: once, few, many, or a class where the clone is expanded.

CDR3 length: 15
J gene: TRBJ2-1
clone size: few
D gene: NA
V gene: TRBV7-2
CDR3 DNA: TGTGCCAGCAGCTTACGGGACCACTCCTACAATGAGCAGTTCTTC
CDR3 protein: CASSLRDHSYNEQFF

CDR3 length: 15
J gene: TRBJ2-5
clone size: many
D gene: TRBD1
V gene: TRBV30
CDR3 DNA: TGTGCCTGGAGTGAAGACAGGGGGCGCGGGGAGACCCAGTACTTC
CDR3 protein: CAWSEDRGRGETQYF

CDR3 length: 17
J gene: TRBJ2-1
clone size: many
D gene: NA
V gene: TRBV11-2
CDR3 DNA: TGTACCAGCAGCCCCAGAAACGGGGTCGGTTCGAGTGTTGAGCAGTTCTTC
CDR3 protein: CTSSPRNGVGSSVEQFF

CDR3 length: 14
J gene: TRBJ1-2
clone size: many
D gene: TRBD1
V gene: TRBV9
CDR3 DNA: TGTGCCAGCAGGGGACAGAAAAACGACTATGGCTACACCTTC
CDR3 protein: CASRGQKNDYGYTF

CDR3 length: 14
J gene: TRBJ2-7
clone size: many
D gene: TRBD1
V gene: TRBV13
CDR3 DNA: TGTGCCAGCAGCTTAACCGGGACAGAATACGAGCAGTACTTC
CDR3 protein: CASSLTGTEYEQYF

CDR3 length: 15
J gene: TRBJ2-1
clone size: few
D gene: TRBD2
V gene: TRBV7-9
CDR3 DNA: TGTGCCAGCAGCTTGCTCGGCGGGAGGGTAAATGAGCAGTTCTTC
CDR3 protein: CASSLLGGRVNEQFF

CDR3 length: 11
J gene: TRBJ1-4
clone size: NA
D gene: TRBD1
V gene: TRBV12-3/TRBV12-4
CDR3 DNA: TGTGCCAGCAGCCTTGGGACAGCACTGTTTTTT
CDR3 protein: CASSLGTALFF

CDR3 length: 15
J gene: TRBJ1-4
clone size: few
D gene: NA
V gene: TRBV7-9
CDR3 DNA: TGTGCCAGCAGCTACCCGGGGGGCAATAATGAAAAACTGTTTTTT
CDR3 protein: CASSYPGGNNEKLFF

CDR3 length: 14
J gene: TRBJ2-1
clone size: NA
D gene: TRBD2
V gene: TRBV6-2/TRBV6-3
CDR3 DNA: TGTGCCAGCACACTAGCGGGACCCTACAATGAGCAGTTCTTC
CDR3 protein: CASTLAGPYNEQFF

CDR3 length: 16
J gene: TRBJ1-1
clone size: many
D gene: NA
V gene: TRBV18
CDR3 DNA: TGTGCCAGCTCACCACCGTCCGGGTTCATGAACACTGAAGCTTTCTTT
CDR3 protein: CASSPPSGFMNTEAFF

CDR3 length: 15
J gene: TRBJ2-1
clone size: NA
D gene: TRBD1
V gene: TRBV2
CDR3 DNA: TGTGCCAGCAGATCCGACAGGGCCCCCTACAATGAGCAGTTCTTC
CDR3 protein: CASRSDRAPYNEQFF

CDR3 length: 12
J gene: TRBJ2-2
clone size: many
D gene: NA
V gene: TRBV6-1
CDR3 DNA: TGTGCCAGCATAGGGGATACCGGGGAGCTGTTTTTT
CDR3 protein: CASIGDTGELFF

CDR3 length: 14
J gene: TRBJ1-6
clone size: few
D gene: NA
V gene: TRBV5-6
CDR3 DNA: TGTGCCAGCAGCTTGCCCGGGGCCACATCACCCCTCCACTTT
CDR3 protein: CASSLPGATSPLHF

CDR3 length: 15
J gene: TRBJ2-3
clone size: many
D gene: TRBD1
V gene: TRBV20-1
CDR3 DNA: TGCAGTGCGGAACCCGGGACAGGGAATACAGATACGCAGTATTTT
CDR3 protein: CSAEPGTGNTDTQYF

CDR3 length: 11
J gene: TRBJ1-2
clone size: few
D gene: NA
V gene: TRBV29-1
CDR3 DNA: TGCAGCGTCTTTAGAGACTATGGCTACACCTTC
CDR3 protein: CSVFRDYGYTF

CDR3 length: 14
J gene: TRBJ2-1
clone size: few
D gene: NA
V gene: TRBV9
CDR3 DNA: TGTGCCAGCAGCGTAACCCGGGACTACAATGAGCAGTTCTTC
CDR3 protein: CASSVTRDYNEQFF

CDR3 length: 14
J gene: TRBJ2-1
clone size: many
D gene: TRBD1
V gene: TRBV18
CDR3 DNA: TGTGCCAGCTCACCAGGGACAGGAAACAATGAGCAGTTCTTC
CDR3 protein: CASSPGTGNNEQFF

CDR3 length: 16
J gene: TRBJ2-3
clone size: NA
D gene: NA
V gene: TRBV7-3
CDR3 DNA: TGTGCCAGCAGCCCGAGGGGCGGGATCGGCACAGATACGCAGTATTTT
CDR3 protein: CASSPRGGIGTDTQYF

CDR3 length: 14
J gene: TRBJ2-2
clone size: NA
D gene: NA
V gene: TRBV15
CDR3 DNA: TGTGCCACCAGTGGAGATAGCCCCACCGGGGAGCTGTTTTTT
CDR3 protein: CATSGDSPTGELFF

CDR3 length: 14
J gene: TRBJ2-1
clone size: few
D gene: TRBD2
V gene: TRBV10-3
CDR3 DNA: TGTGCCATCTGCGACCCAGCGGGAGCCGATGAGCAGTTCTTC
CDR3 protein: CAICDPAGADEQFF

CDR3 length: 15
J gene: TRBJ1-2
clone size: many
D gene: NA
V gene: TRBV12-3/TRBV12-4
CDR3 DNA: TGTGCCAGCAGTTTTCTGGGGGCTGGTAACTATGGCTACACCTTC
CDR3 protein: CASSFLGAGNYGYTF

CDR3 length: 11
J gene: TRBJ1-1
clone size: many
D gene: NA
V gene: TRBV12-3/TRBV12-4
CDR3 DNA: TGTGCCAGCAGTTTCGGTATTGAAGCTTTCTTT
CDR3 protein: CASSFGIEAFF

CDR3 length: 13
J gene: TRBJ1-1
clone size: NA
D gene: NA
V gene: TRBV7-3
CDR3 DNA: TGTGCCAGCAGCTTAAGCACGAACGCTGAAGCTTTCTTT
CDR3 protein: CASSLSTNAEAFF

CDR3 length: 16
J gene: TRBJ1-1
clone size: many
D gene: TRBD1
V gene: TRBV11-3
CDR3 DNA: TGTGCCAGCAGCGCCGGGACAGGGGGCGCAAAGATTGAAGCTTTCTTT
CDR3 protein: CASSAGTGGAKIEAFF

CDR3 length: 16
J gene: TRBJ1-4
clone size: few
D gene: NA
V gene: TRBV18
CDR3 DNA: TGTGCCAGCTCACCAACAGGTGAGGACAGAAATGAAAAACTGTTTTTT
CDR3 protein: CASSPTGEDRNEKLFF

CDR3 length: 15
J gene: TRBJ2-7
clone size: many
D gene: NA
V gene: TRBV27
CDR3 DNA: TGTGCCAGCAGTTTAAAAGCGGGCATCAGGATAGAGCAGTACTTC
CDR3 protein: CASSLKAGIRIEQYF

CDR3 length: 16
J gene: TRBJ2-7
clone size: few
D gene: TRBD1
V gene: TRBV9
CDR3 DNA: TGTGCCAGCAGCGTAGCACGGACAGGACCCACCTACGAGCAGTACTTC
CDR3 protein: CASSVARTGPTYEQYF

CDR3 length: 16
J gene: TRBJ1-3
clone size: NA
D gene: NA
V gene: TRBV7-8
CDR3 DNA: TGTGCCAGCAGCTTATCAAGGACGCTGGCTGGAAACACCATATATTTT
CDR3 protein: CASSLSRTLAGNTIYF

CDR3 length: 19
J gene: TRBJ2-2
clone size: many
D gene: TRBD2
V gene: TRBV6-1
CDR3 DNA: TGTGCCAGCAGTTTTAGGACTAGCGGGAGCTTGGGGTCCACCGGGGAGCTGTTTTTT
CDR3 protein: CASSFRTSGSLGSTGELFF

CDR3 length: 16
J gene: TRBJ1-1
clone size: few
D gene: TRBD1
V gene: TRBV7-2
CDR3 DNA: TGTGCCAGCAGCTTATCCTTTAGAGGGGGCCGCACTGAGGCTTTCTTT
CDR3 protein: CASSLSFRGGRTEAFF

CDR3 length: 15
J gene: TRBJ1-1
clone size: many
D gene: TRBD1
V gene: TRBV6-5
CDR3 DNA: TGTGCCAGCAGTTACTCACTGGGACAGGGGGGTGAAGCTTTCTTT
CDR3 protein: CASSYSLGQGGEAFF

CDR3 length: 16
J gene: TRBJ2-1
clone size: NA
D gene: TRBD2
V gene: TRBV20-1
CDR3 DNA: TGCAGTGCTAGAGATCGGCTAGCGGGAGTGGGGAATGAGCAGTTCTTC
CDR3 protein: CSARDRLAGVGNEQFF

CDR3 length: 13
J gene: TRBJ2-6
clone size: few
D gene: NA
V gene: TRBV29-1
CDR3 DNA: TGCAGCGTTGAGGGATCTGGGGCCAACGTCCTGACTTTC
CDR3 protein: CSVEGSGANVLTF

CDR3 length: 13
J gene: TRBJ2-1
clone size: few
D gene: NA
V gene: TRBV24-1
CDR3 DNA: TGTGCCACGCAATCCCGGACGGTGCGGGCGCAGTTCTTC
CDR3 protein: CATQSRTVRAQFF

CDR3 length: 15
J gene: TRBJ2-3
clone size: many
D gene: NA
V gene: TRBV7-8
CDR3 DNA: TGTGCCAGCAGCTTAGACGGGTCCGAGGTGGATACGCAGTATTTT
CDR3 protein: CASSLDGSEVDTQYF

CDR3 length: 15
J gene: TRBJ2-1
clone size: many
D gene: TRBD1
V gene: TRBV27
CDR3 DNA: TGTGCCAGCAGTTTACGGCCAGGGGGAAGGGATGAGCAGTTCTTC
CDR3 protein: CASSLRPGGRDEQFF

CDR3 length: 16
J gene: TRBJ2-3
clone size: many
D gene: NA
V gene: TRBV11-2
CDR3 DNA: TGTGCCAGCAGCTTAGGAACGGGGTACCACACAGATACGCAGTATTTT
CDR3 protein: CASSLGTGYHTDTQYF

CDR3 length: 15
J gene: TRBJ1-5
clone size: few
D gene: TRBD1
V gene: TRBV12-3/TRBV12-4
CDR3 DNA: TGTGCCAGCAGTCGTGACAGGGTCAGCAATCAGCCCCAGCATTTT
CDR3 protein: CASSRDRVSNQPQHF

CDR3 length: 14
J gene: TRBJ2-4
clone size: NA
D gene: TRBD1
V gene: TRBV20-1
CDR3 DNA: TGCAGTGCTAGCCTTCAGGACAGGGTGGGCATTCAGTACTTC
CDR3 protein: CSASLQDRVGIQYF

CDR3 length: 13
J gene: TRBJ1-2
clone size: NA
D gene: NA
V gene: TRBV6-2/TRBV6-3
CDR3 DNA: TGTGCCAGCCGTGGGACTCTAGACTATGGCTACACCTTC
CDR3 protein: CASRGTLDYGYTF

CDR3 length: 15
J gene: TRBJ1-1
clone size: few
D gene: NA
V gene: TRBV6-2/TRBV6-3
CDR3 DNA: TGTGCCAGCACCCGTTCGGGGATAGGGGGCACTGAAGCTTTCTTT
CDR3 protein: CASTRSGIGGTEAFF

CDR3 length: 17
J gene: TRBJ2-3
clone size: NA
D gene: TRBD1
V gene: TRBV4-2
CDR3 DNA: TGTGCCAGCAGCCAAGTCTTAGGACAGGGGCTCACAGATACGCAGTATTTT
CDR3 protein: CASSQVLGQGLTDTQYF

CDR3 length: 16
J gene: TRBJ2-1
clone size: many
D gene: TRBD1
V gene: TRBV11-2
CDR3 DNA: TGTGCCAGCAGCCACGGACAGGGGTTTTCGTACAATGAGCAGTTCTTC
CDR3 protein: CASSHGQGFSYNEQFF

CDR3 length: 16
J gene: TRBJ1-1
clone size: few
D gene: NA
V gene: TRBV4-2
CDR3 DNA: TGTGCCAGCAGCCAAGACCTAATCACGGTGAACACTGAAGCTTTCTTT
CDR3 protein: CASSQDLITVNTEAFF

CDR3 length: 14
J gene: TRBJ2-7
clone size: many
D gene: TRBD1
V gene: TRBV12-3/TRBV12-4
CDR3 DNA: TGTGCCAGCAGTTTGGACAGGGAGGTCTACGAGCAGTACTTC
CDR3 protein: CASSLDREVYEQYF

CDR3 length: 13
J gene: TRBJ1-2
clone size: NA
D gene: TRBD1
V gene: TRBV6-1
CDR3 DNA: TGTGCCAGCAGTCTGACAGGGAACTATGGCTACGCCTTC
CDR3 protein: CASSLTGNYGYAF

CDR3 length: 14
J gene: TRBJ2-1
clone size: few
D gene: NA
V gene: TRBV7-9
CDR3 DNA: TGTGCCAGCAGCCCGGGGAGTCTGACCAATGAGCAGTTCTTC
CDR3 protein: CASSPGSLTNEQFF

CDR3 length: 16
J gene: TRBJ2-5
clone size: NA
D gene: TRBD2
V gene: TRBV2
CDR3 DNA: TGTGCCAGCAGTGAAGCGCAAGGCGGGACTAAAGAGACCCAGTACTTC
CDR3 protein: CASSEAQGGTKETQYF

CDR3 length: 18
J gene: TRBJ2-1
clone size: many
D gene: TRBD2
V gene: TRBV28
CDR3 DNA: TGTGCCAGCAGTTATACTAGCGGGAGGAACTTTTCCTACAATGAGCAGTTCTTC
CDR3 protein: CASSYTSGRNFSYNEQFF

CDR3 length: 14
J gene: TRBJ2-3
clone size: many
D gene: NA
V gene: TRBV5-1
CDR3 DNA: TGCGCCAGCAAGGGTGCGGTAAGCACAGATACGCAGTATTTT
CDR3 protein: CASKGAVSTDTQYF